The next 8 T cell receptor beta chains were all read from a single sample in a study of early stage breast cancer tumors. Data came from immunoSEQ multiplex PCR; TCRdb stores just in-frame clones and leaves some out. Of 45,000 to 60,000 clones listed, around 83% are singletons. Sequenced input: blood. Source of these receptors: a person between 50 and 60 years old with breast cancer.

This chain links TRBV19 with TRBJ1-5; D is ambiguous. The CDR3 length is 15 residues. V was clipped by 1 base and J by 0 bases, with 7 bases between them. CDR1 is LNHDA, CDR2 SQIVND, per germline (reference sequence). The CDR3 DNA is TGTGCCAGTAGTATAGCACGGCTTAGCAATCAGCCCCAGCATTTT. This encodes CASSIARLSNQPQHF.

This clone was found once. The chain combines TRBV5-5 with TRBJ1-5; D ambiguous. Trimming pared 0 bases from V and 6 bases from J, leaving 10 bases between. From germline, CDR1 is SGHKS and CDR2 YYEKEE (reference sequence). This CDR3 has 14 residues. The CDR3 protein is CASSLEGIRQPQHF. The CDR3 coding sequence is TGTGCCAGCAGCTTGGAGGGTATTCGTCAGCCCCAGCATTTT.

V gene TRBV7-2 combines with J gene TRBJ2-5, with TRBD1 as a possible D gene (6 bases). The germline V gene has CDR1 SGHTA and CDR2 FQGNSA. This CDR3 contains 14 residues. Trimming removed 4 bases at V and 5 bases at J, with 14 bases between. The CDR3 spells CASSSFQGRETQYF. CDR3 nucleotides: TGTGCCAGCAGCTCGTTTCAGGGGCGGGAGACCCAGTACTTC. The variable domain in full, completed from reference TRBV7-2 and TRBJ2-5, reads GAGVSQSPSNKVTEKGKDVELRCDPISGHTALYWYRQSLGQGLEFLIYFQGNSAPDKSGLPSDRFSAERTGGSVSTLTIQRTQQEDSAVYLCASSSFQGRETQYFGPGTRLLVL.

The chain recombines TRBV19 with TRBJ2-7, with a tentative D call TRBD1 (6 bases). V was shortened by 6 bases and J by 2 bases, with 17 bases between the two germline ends. Per germline, CDR1 LNHDA and CDR2 SQIVND (reference sequence). This CDR3 is 15 amino acids long. This CDR3 reads CASSPLRQATYEQYF. The DNA of the CDR3 is TGTGCCAGTAGCCCCCTCCGACAGGCCACCTACGAGCAGTACTTC.

The J gene is TRBJ1-2, the V gene TRBV28, with 7 bases aligning to TRBD1. This CDR3 is built from 13 residues. Germline V gives CDR1 MDHEN, CDR2 SYDVKM. V lost 5 bases and J lost 8; bases outside the gene matches: 8. The CDR3 loop is CASSSTRGQGYTF. The CDR3 DNA follows: TGTGCCAGCAGTAGTACTAGGGGGCAAGGCTACACCTTC.

The V and J genes are TRBV6-1 and TRBJ2-5; TRBD2 agrees at 7 bases. The CDR3 extends over 14 amino acids. V dropped 3 bases and J dropped 7; count of bases not matched to a gene: 8. Germline V gives CDR1 MNHNS, CDR2 SASEGT. In nucleotides, the CDR3 is TGTGCCAGCAGTGACCTCGGGACTATCGGGACCCAGTACTTC. It translates to CASSDLGTIGTQYF.

V is TRBV9 and J is TRBJ2-3; 8 bases match TRBD2. Germline lookup yields CDR1 SGDLS and CDR2 YYNGEE. The CDR3 contains 15 residues. With 6 bases clipped from V and 4 bases from J, the junction kept 10 bases outside the gene matches. CDR3 nucleotide sequence: TGTGCCAGCACGGGGCGGGGGGTAGCTGCAGATACGCAGTATTTT. This encodes CASTGRGVAADTQYF.

This clone was detected once. The V call is TRBV5-1, the J call TRBJ2-7; 7 bases are a match to TRBD2. The V segment lost 0 bases and the J segment 0 bases; nucleotides outside the gene matches: 6. The CDR3 is made up of 16 amino acids. From germline, CDR1 is SGHRS and CDR2 YFSETQ. For the CDR3, the DNA is TGCGCCAGCAGCTTGGGGCAGGGACTACTCTCCTACGAGCAGTACTTC. Amino acids: CASSLGQGLLSYEQYF.